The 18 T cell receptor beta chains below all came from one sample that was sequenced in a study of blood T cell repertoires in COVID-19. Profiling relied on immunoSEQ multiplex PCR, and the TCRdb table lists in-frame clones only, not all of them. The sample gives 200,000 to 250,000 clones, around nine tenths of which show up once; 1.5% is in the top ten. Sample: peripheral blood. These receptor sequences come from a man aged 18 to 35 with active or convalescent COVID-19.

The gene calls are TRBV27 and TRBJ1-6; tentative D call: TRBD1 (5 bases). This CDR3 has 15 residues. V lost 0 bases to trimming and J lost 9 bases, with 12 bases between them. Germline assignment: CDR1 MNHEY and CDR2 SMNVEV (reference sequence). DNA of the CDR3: TGTGCCAGCAGTTTATCGACGTGGGGGGTTTCACCCCTCCACTTT. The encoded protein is CASSLSTWGVSPLHF.

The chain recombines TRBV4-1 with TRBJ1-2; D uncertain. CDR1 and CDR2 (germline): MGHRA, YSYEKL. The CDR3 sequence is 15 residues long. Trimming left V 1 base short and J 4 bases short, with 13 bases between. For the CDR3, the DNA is TGCGCCAGCAGCCAAGTTACGAGGGTTAGCTATGGCTACACCTTC. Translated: CASSQVTRVSYGYTF.

CDR3 loop: CASSLGGSAGANVLTF. The CDR3 DNA reads as TGTGCCAGCAGTTTAGGGGGGAGCGCTGGGGCCAACGTCCTGACTTTC. V gene TRBV27 combines with J gene TRBJ2-6, with D possibly matching TRBD2 (6 bases). The ends were cut back, 2 bases at V and 2 bases at J, with 10 bases in the middle. CDR1 is MNHEY and CDR2 is SMNVEV in the germline V gene (reference sequence). This CDR3 contains 16 residues.

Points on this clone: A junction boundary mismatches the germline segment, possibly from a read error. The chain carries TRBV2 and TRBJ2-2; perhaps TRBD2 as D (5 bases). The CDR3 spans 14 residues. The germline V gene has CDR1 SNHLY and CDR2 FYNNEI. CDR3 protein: CASSEGSSPGELFF. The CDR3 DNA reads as TGTGCCAGCAGCGAAGGGAGTAGTCCAGGGGAGCTGTTTTTT.

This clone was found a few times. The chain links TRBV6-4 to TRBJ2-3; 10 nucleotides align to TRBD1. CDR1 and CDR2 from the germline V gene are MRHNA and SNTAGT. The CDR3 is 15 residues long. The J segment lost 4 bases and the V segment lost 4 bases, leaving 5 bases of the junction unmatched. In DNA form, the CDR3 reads TGTGCCAGCAGTGCCACCGGGACAGGGGCAGATACGCAGTATTTT. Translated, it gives CASSATGTGADTQYF.

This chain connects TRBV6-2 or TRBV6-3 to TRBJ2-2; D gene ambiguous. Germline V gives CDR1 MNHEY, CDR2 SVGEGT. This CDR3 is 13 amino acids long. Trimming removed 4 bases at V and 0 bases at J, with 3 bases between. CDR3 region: CASSFTNTGELFF. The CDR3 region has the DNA TGTGCCAGCAGTTTTACGAACACCGGGGAGCTGTTTTTT.

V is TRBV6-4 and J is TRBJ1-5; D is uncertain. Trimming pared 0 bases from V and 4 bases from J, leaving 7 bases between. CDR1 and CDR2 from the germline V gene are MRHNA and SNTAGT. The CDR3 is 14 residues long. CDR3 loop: CASSDSPGNQPQHF. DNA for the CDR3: TGTGCCAGCAGTGACTCGCCGGGGAATCAGCCCCAGCATTTT.

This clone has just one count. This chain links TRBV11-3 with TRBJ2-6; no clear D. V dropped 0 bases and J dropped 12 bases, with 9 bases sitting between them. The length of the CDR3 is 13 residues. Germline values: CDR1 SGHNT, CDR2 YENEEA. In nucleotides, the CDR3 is TGTGCCAGCAGCTTAGAGGCACAGAGCGTCCTGACTTTC. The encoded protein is CASSLEAQSVLTF.

The CDR3 nucleotides are TGTGCCATCGCTAATACAGGGAGTCAGGAGACCCAGTACTTC. Translating gives CAIANTGSQETQYF. This chain uses TRBV28 with TRBJ2-5; D might be TRBD1 (6 bases). The CDR3 runs to 14 residues. V lost 10 bases and J 5 bases, leaving 20 bases between the germline ends. Looked up from germline, CDR1 is MDHEN and CDR2 is SYDVKM.

CDR3 coding DNA: TGCGCCAGCAGTGAGTCCTTACAGGGTCTCTCTGGAAACACCATATATTTT. Its protein is CASSESLQGLSGNTIYF. This chain connects TRBV10-2 to TRBJ1-3; TRBD1 might be the D (6 bases). The CDR3 runs 17 residues. CDR1 is WSHSY, CDR2 SAAADI, per germline. The V and J ends lost 0 bases and 0 bases respectively, with 12 bases between them.

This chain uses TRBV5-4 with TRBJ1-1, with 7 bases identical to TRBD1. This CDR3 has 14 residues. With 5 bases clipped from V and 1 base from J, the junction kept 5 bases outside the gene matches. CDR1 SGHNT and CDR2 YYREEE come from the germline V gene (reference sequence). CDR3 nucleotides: TGTGCCAGCAGGAGGCAGGGGGGGAACACTGAAGCTTTCTTT. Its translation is CASRRQGGNTEAFF.

CDR3 protein: CASSLSGIHGELFF. DNA of the CDR3: TGTGCCAGCAGCCTAAGCGGGATCCACGGGGAGCTGTTTTTT. The chain combines TRBV11-2 with TRBJ2-2, with 7 bases lining up with TRBD2. The germline V gene has CDR1 SGHAT and CDR2 FQNNGV. The J segment lost 7 bases and the V segment lost 5 bases, leaving 7 bases of the junction unmatched. CDR3 length: 14 residues.

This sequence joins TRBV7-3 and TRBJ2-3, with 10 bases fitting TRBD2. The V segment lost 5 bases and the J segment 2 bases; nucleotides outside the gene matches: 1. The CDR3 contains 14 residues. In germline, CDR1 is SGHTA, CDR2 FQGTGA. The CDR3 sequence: CASSLAGVTDTQYF. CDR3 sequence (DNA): TGTGCCAGCAGCCTAGCGGGAGTCACAGATACGCAGTATTTT.

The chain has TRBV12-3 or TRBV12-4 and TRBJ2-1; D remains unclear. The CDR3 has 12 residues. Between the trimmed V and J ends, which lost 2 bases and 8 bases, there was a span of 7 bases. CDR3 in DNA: TGTGCCAGCAGTTTACCCTCCCATGAGCAGTTCTTC. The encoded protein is CASSLPSHEQFF.

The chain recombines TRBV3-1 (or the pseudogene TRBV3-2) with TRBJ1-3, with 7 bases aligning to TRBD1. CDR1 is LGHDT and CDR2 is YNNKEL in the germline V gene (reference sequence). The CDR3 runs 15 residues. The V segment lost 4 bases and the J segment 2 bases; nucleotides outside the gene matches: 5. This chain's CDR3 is CASSRPQGAGNTIYF. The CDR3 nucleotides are TGTGCCAGCAGCCGGCCCCAGGGGGCTGGAAACACCATATATTTT.

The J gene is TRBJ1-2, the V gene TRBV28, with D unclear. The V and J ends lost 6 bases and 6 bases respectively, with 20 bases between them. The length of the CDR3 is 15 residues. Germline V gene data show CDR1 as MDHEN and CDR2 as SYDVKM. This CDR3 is CASSNRRGGLDGYTF. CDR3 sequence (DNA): TGTGCCAGCAGCAACCGACGAGGCGGACTGGATGGCTACACCTTC.

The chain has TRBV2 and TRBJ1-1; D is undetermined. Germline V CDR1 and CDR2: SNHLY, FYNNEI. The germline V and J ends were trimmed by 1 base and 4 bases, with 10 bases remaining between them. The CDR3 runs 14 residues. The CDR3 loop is CASSEVRGSTEAFF. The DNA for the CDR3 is TGTGCCAGCAGTGAAGTCCGGGGTAGCACTGAAGCTTTCTTT.

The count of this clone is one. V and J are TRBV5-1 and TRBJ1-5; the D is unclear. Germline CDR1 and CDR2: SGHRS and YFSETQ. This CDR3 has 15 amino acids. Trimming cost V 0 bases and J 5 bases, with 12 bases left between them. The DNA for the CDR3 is TGCGCCAGCAGCTTGGCTGGCACAGTCTATCAGCCCCAGCATTTT. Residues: CASSLAGTVYQPQHF.